The 29 T cell receptor beta chains below were found in one sample sequenced in a study of T cell responses to AZD1222 COVID-19 vaccine. Assay: immunoSEQ multiplex PCR; the TCRdb copy retains only in-frame clones and omits some. Counted here are over 130,000 clones, about 93% occurring once; the ten biggest clones make up approximately 3.7%. The input for sequencing was peripheral blood, taken 28 days after the second AZD1222 dose. These TCRs come from an adult who received the AZD1222 COVID-19 vaccine.

This clone appeared a few times. This rearrangement joins TRBV15 to TRBJ1-1, with a possible D match to TRBD1 (6 bases). CDR3 size: 14 residues. Germline V lookup: CDR1 LNHNV, CDR2 YYDKDF (reference sequence). Trimming took 3 bases from V and 3 from J, leaving 11 bases between them. CDR3 sequence (DNA): TGTGCCACCAGCAGGGACAGTTTTTACACTGAAGCTTTCTTT. Protein: CATSRDSFYTEAFF. Full variable domain (remainder filled in from reference TRBV15 and TRBJ1-1): DAMVIQNPRYQVTQFGKPVTLSCSQTLNHNVMYWYQQKSSQAPKLLFHYYDKDFNNEADTPDNFQSRRPNTSFCFLDIRSPGLGDTAMYLCATSRDSFYTEAFFGQGTRLTVV.

V and J are TRBV4-2 and TRBJ1-2, with TRBD1 identical over 8 bases. The germline CDR1 and CDR2 sequences are LGHNA and YNFKEQ. The CDR3 sequence is 16 residues long. V shed 2 bases, J shed 6 bases, and the junction held 11 bases outside the gene matches. Here the CDR3 DNA reads TGTGCCAGCAGCCAACCGATCCGGACAGGGCTAGATGGCTACACCTTC. This encodes CASSQPIRTGLDGYTF.

This sequence joins TRBV7-8 and TRBJ1-5, with D perhaps TRBD1 (6 bases). The CDR3 runs 15 residues. V lost 4 bases to trimming and J lost 2 bases, with 12 bases between them. Germline CDR1 and CDR2: SGHVS and FQNEAQ. CDR3 sequence: CASSSGAAGNQPQHF. The CDR3 DNA sequence: TGTGCCAGCAGCTCAGGGGCTGCGGGCAATCAGCCCCAGCATTTT.

This clone was detected only a few times. V gene TRBV6-5 combines with J gene TRBJ1-1; TRBD1 agrees at 9 bases. The CDR3 consists of 15 residues. Germline loops: CDR1 MNHEY, CDR2 SVGAGI. Trimming removed 5 bases from V and 8 bases from J; junction bases left unmatched: 12. CDR3 loop: CASSPTPTGGKEAFF. For the CDR3, the DNA is TGTGCCAGCAGTCCGACCCCGACAGGGGGGAAAGAAGCTTTCTTT.

This sequence joins TRBV11-2 and TRBJ2-2; 7 bases are shared with TRBD1. The junction had 8 bases not matched to a gene; V was cut back by 7 bases and J by 0 bases. This CDR3 is built from 16 residues. The V gene's germline CDR1 is SGHAT and CDR2 FQNNGV. CDR3 protein: CASTAPGTANTGELFF. The CDR3 bases are TGTGCCAGCACCGCCCCCGGGACAGCGAACACCGGGGAGCTGTTTTTT.

This rearrangement joins TRBV9 to TRBJ2-1; D might be TRBD1 (7 bases). Trimming left V 3 bases short and J 2 bases short, with 12 bases between. Germline CDR1 SGDLS, CDR2 YYNGEE. This CDR3 is built from 15 residues. For the CDR3, the DNA is TGTGCCAGCAGCGCGCAGGGGGGAGCCTACAATGAGCAGTTCTTC. This encodes CASSAQGGAYNEQFF.

V and J are TRBV5-1 and TRBJ1-3; no clear D gene. The germline V gene encodes CDR1 SGHRS and CDR2 YFSETQ. V lost 0 bases and J 4 bases, leaving 2 bases between the germline ends. The CDR3 length is 12 residues. In DNA, the CDR3 is TGCGCCAGCAGCTTGGAGGGAAACACCATATATTTT. Protein: CASSLEGNTIYF.

The V and J genes are TRBV4-1 and TRBJ1-5; D gene ambiguous. Germline assignment: CDR1 MGHRA and CDR2 YSYEKL. The germline V and J ends were trimmed by 0 bases and 1 base, with 13 bases remaining between them. The CDR3 has 17 amino acids. Here the CDR3 DNA reads TGCGCCAGCAGCCAAGATACTAATGCCCGGAGCAATCAGCCCCAGCATTTT. Translating it yields CASSQDTNARSNQPQHF.

The CDR3: CASSQGGRPQYF. CDR3 in DNA: TGCGCCAGCAGCCAAGGGGGCCGGCCCCAGTACTTC. The gene calls are TRBV4-1 and TRBJ2-5; possibly TRBD1 for D (5 bases). V lost 1 base, J lost 9 bases, and 9 bases lay in between. Germline CDR1 is MGHRA and CDR2 is YSYEKL. The CDR3 runs 12 residues.

The V and J genes are TRBV6-2 or TRBV6-3 and TRBJ2-1; 13 bases line up with TRBD2. The J segment lost 7 bases and the V segment lost 4 bases, leaving 4 bases of the junction unmatched. This CDR3 has 15 residues. Germline-derived CDR1 and CDR2 are MNHEY and SVGEGT. The DNA for the CDR3 is TGTGCCAGCAGTTCCACTAGCGGGGGGGCAAATGAGCAGTTCTTC. Translating it yields CASSSTSGGANEQFF.

The chain joins TRBV7-2 to TRBJ2-5; 7 bases agree with TRBD2. The length of the CDR3 is 15 residues. Losses at the gene ends were 6 bases for V and 2 bases for J; bases not matched to a gene: 9. Germline-derived CDR1 and CDR2 are SGHTA and FQGNSA. CDR3: CASSVQRGIQETQYF. The CDR3 DNA reads TGTGCCAGCAGTGTCCAGCGGGGTATTCAAGAGACCCAGTACTTC.

The chain combines TRBV5-1 with TRBJ1-1; no clear D gene. The length of the CDR3 is 15 residues. Trimming cost V 1 base and J 0 bases, with 10 bases left between them. Germline V CDR1 and CDR2: SGHRS, YFSETQ. CDR3 in DNA: TGCGCCAGCAGCTTGCGAGGTCTTATGAACACTGAAGCTTTCTTT. Residues: CASSLRGLMNTEAFF.

This clone appeared once. J is TRBJ2-4 and V is TRBV29-1, with D perhaps matching TRBD1 (6 bases). Germline assignment: CDR1 SQVTM and CDR2 ANQGSEA. V lost 6 bases and J lost 6, with 21 bases in between. There are 15 residues in the CDR3. CDR3 nucleotides: TGCAGCGTCCGAAAAAGTACAGGGAGAAGAAACATTCAGTACTTC. This translates into CSVRKSTGRRNIQYF.

The chain is built from TRBV7-2 and TRBJ2-4, with 8 bases aligning to TRBD2. Trimming took 3 bases from V and 1 from J; bases not matched to a gene: 8. CDR1 is SGHTA and CDR2 is FQGNSA in the germline V gene. This CDR3 spans 17 amino acids. Written as DNA, the CDR3 is TGTGCCAGCAGCTTGGCTGGGACGGGAGGGGCCAAAAACATTCAGTACTTC. Amino acid sequence: CASSLAGTGGAKNIQYF.

The rearrangement joins TRBV19 to TRBJ1-4; the D is unclear. V was pared by 3 bases and J by 5 bases, with 10 bases between. Germline assignment: CDR1 LNHDA and CDR2 SQIVND (reference sequence). This CDR3 has 14 residues. The CDR3 here is CASSIGQKNEKLFF. CDR3 nucleotides: TGTGCCAGTAGTATCGGGCAAAAGAATGAAAAACTGTTTTTT. Full variable domain (outside the CDR3, taken from reference TRBV19 and TRBJ1-4): DGGITQSPKYLFRKEGQNVTLSCEQNLNHDAMYWYRQDPGQGLRLIYYSQIVNDFQKGDIAEGYSVSREKKESFPLTVTSAQKNPTAFYLCASSIGQKNEKLFFGSGTQLSVL.

The chain links TRBV5-1 to TRBJ1-2, with 9 bases aligning to TRBD1. CDR3 length: 13 amino acids. Trimming took 3 bases from V and 6 from J; bases not matched to a gene: 3. Germline assignment: CDR1 SGHRS and CDR2 YFSETQ. The CDR3 protein is CASSSRDRDGYTF. The CDR3 DNA follows: TGCGCCAGCAGCTCCCGGGACAGGGATGGCTACACCTTC.

CDR3 DNA sequence: TGTGCCAGCAGCCTCACTAGCGGGGGGGCTCGGGAGACCCAGTACTTC. The encoded protein is CASSLTSGGARETQYF. V and J are TRBV3-1 (or the pseudogene TRBV3-2) and TRBJ2-5; the match to TRBD2 covers 13 bases. The CDR3 is made up of 16 amino acids. Germline V gene sequence: CDR1 LGHDT, CDR2 YNNKEL (reference sequence). V lost 4 bases to trimming and J lost 5 bases; unmatched junction nucleotides: 7.

This clone appeared a few times. The V call is TRBV4-2, the J call TRBJ2-7, with 7 bases lining up with TRBD2. Per the germline V gene, CDR1 is LGHNA and CDR2 is YNFKEQ. CDR3 length equals 15 residues. J gave up 5 bases and V 4 bases, and 11 bases lay outside the gene matches. In DNA form, the CDR3 reads TGTGCCAGCAGCCGAACGCAGGGAGGGCCGAACGAGCAGTACTTC. Its protein is CASSRTQGGPNEQYF.

This sequence joins TRBV7-2 and TRBJ1-5; D is unclear. The CDR3 is 14 amino acids. The V gene's germline CDR1 is SGHTA and CDR2 FQGNSA. With 2 bases removed from V and 5 bases from J, the gap between germline ends came to 10 bases. CDR3 DNA: TGTGCCAGCAGCTTACAGGACGGCTATCAGCCCCAGCATTTT. Residues: CASSLQDGYQPQHF.

This sequence joins TRBV7-2 and TRBJ2-2; D remains unclear. The CDR3 contains 15 residues. Germline-derived CDR1 and CDR2 are SGHTA and FQGNSA. The ends were cut back, 1 base at V and 3 bases at J, with 9 bases in the middle. CDR3 in DNA: TGTGCCAGCAGCTTAGGGCCAGTGGACACCGGGGAGCTGTTTTTT. Encoded protein: CASSLGPVDTGELFF.

This rearrangement joins TRBV11-2 to TRBJ2-3; 14 bases align to TRBD2. The germline V gene encodes CDR1 SGHAT and CDR2 FQNNGV. V gave up 8 bases and J gave up 1 base; unmatched junction bases: 5. This CDR3 region has 16 residues. DNA of the CDR3: TGTGCCAGCCGGGGACTAGCGGGAGACCGCACAGATACGCAGTATTTT. This gives the protein CASRGLAGDRTDTQYF.

The J gene is TRBJ2-7, the V gene TRBV2; perhaps TRBD1 as D (5 bases). The germline V and J ends were trimmed by 3 bases and 3 bases, with 12 bases remaining between them. Germline loops: CDR1 SNHLY, CDR2 FYNNEI. This CDR3 spans 14 amino acids. The CDR3 region has the DNA TGTGCCAGCAGTGACCAGGGTGCGGACTACGAGCAGTACTTC. This encodes CASSDQGADYEQYF.

V and J are TRBV29-1 and TRBJ2-3, with TRBD2 matching 7 bases. Germline assignment: CDR1 SQVTM and CDR2 ANQGSEA. This CDR3 spans 13 amino acids. With 7 bases clipped from V and 3 bases from J, the junction kept 7 bases outside the gene matches. CDR3 sequence: CSASASGTDTQYF. The CDR3 DNA follows: TGCAGCGCCTCCGCTAGCGGTACAGATACGCAGTATTTT.

The chain is built from TRBV10-2 and TRBJ2-7; D ambiguous. Germline lookup yields CDR1 WSHSY and CDR2 SAAADI. This CDR3 spans 17 amino acids. The V gene lost 7 bases and the J gene lost 1 base, with 23 bases spanning the gap. DNA for the CDR3: TGCGCCAGCAAACCGGAGCCGCCTTTTTTAAATTCCTACGAGCAGTACTTC. The encoded protein is CASKPEPPFLNSYEQYF.

This clone was picked up one time. This chain connects TRBV6-5 to TRBJ1-6; a weak D match, TRBD1 (6 bases). CDR3 length equals 13 residues. Trimming shortened V by 3 bases and J by 14 bases, and 14 bases separated the two germline ends. Germline V CDR1 and CDR2: MNHEY, SVGAGI. CDR3 coding DNA: TGTGCCAGCAGTTATAGGACAGTGGAAACCCTCCACTTT. Amino acid sequence: CASSYRTVETLHF.

The CDR3 nucleotides read TGTGCCAGCTGGAAGGGGGGAGTTTCCAGTACGCAGTATTTT. It translates to CASWKGGVSSTQYF. The chain has TRBV6-5 and TRBJ2-3; D is possibly TRBD1 or TRBD2 (6 bases each). The CDR3 contains 14 residues. Germline V gives CDR1 MNHEY, CDR2 SVGAGI. Trimming shortened V by 8 bases and J by 8 bases, and 20 bases separated the two germline ends.

This chain uses TRBV10-2 with TRBJ1-6, with 9 bases lining up with TRBD1. This CDR3 comprises 14 residues. CDR1 and CDR2 from the germline V gene are WSHSY and SAAADI. Germline trimming cut 6 bases from V and 10 bases from J; bases unmatched to any gene: 7. The chain's CDR3 is CASSRTGVESPLHF. In DNA, the CDR3 is TGCGCCAGCAGCCGGACAGGGGTTGAGTCACCCCTCCACTTT.

This chain uses TRBV19 with TRBJ1-2; D might be TRBD1 (6 bases). Trimming cost V 3 bases and J 0 bases, with 8 bases left between them. CDR1 LNHDA and CDR2 SQIVND come from the germline V gene (reference sequence). The CDR3 consists of 14 residues. Here the CDR3 DNA reads TGTGCCAGTAGTATGGACAGTACTAACTATGGCTACACCTTC. It translates to CASSMDSTNYGYTF.

Only one count was recorded for this clone. The chain has TRBV10-3 and TRBJ2-2, with TRBD1 matching 9 bases. The length of the CDR3 is 14 residues. Losses at the gene ends were 10 bases for V and 4 bases for J; bases not matched to a gene: 7. Germline V gene sequence: CDR1 ENHRY, CDR2 SYGVKD. CDR3 DNA sequence: TGTGCCACCCAACAGGGGGCTGGCACCGGGGAGCTGTTTTTT. Protein sequence: CATQQGAGTGELFF.